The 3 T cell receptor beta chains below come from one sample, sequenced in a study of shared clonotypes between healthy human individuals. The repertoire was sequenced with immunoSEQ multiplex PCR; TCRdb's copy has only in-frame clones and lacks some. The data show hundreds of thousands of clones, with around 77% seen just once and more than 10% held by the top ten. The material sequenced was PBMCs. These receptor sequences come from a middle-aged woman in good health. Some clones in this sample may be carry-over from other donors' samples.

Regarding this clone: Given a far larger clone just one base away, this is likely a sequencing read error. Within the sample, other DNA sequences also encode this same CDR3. The CDR3: CASSKETGSREAFF. The CDR3, as DNA: TGTGCCAGCAGTAAAGAGACAGGGAGTAGGGAAGCTTTCTTT. The chain combines TRBV2 with TRBJ1-1; 7 bases match TRBD1. Germline CDR1 is SNHLY and CDR2 is FYNNEI. V lost 5 bases, J lost 8 bases, and 11 bases stayed unmatched. The CDR3 is 14 amino acids.

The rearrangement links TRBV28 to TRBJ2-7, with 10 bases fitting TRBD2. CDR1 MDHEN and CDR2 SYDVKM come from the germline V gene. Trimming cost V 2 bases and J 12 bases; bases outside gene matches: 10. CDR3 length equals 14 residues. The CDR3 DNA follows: TGTGCCAGCAGTTTAGCCCCTAGCGGGAGATATCTGTACTTC. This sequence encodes CASSLAPSGRYLYF.

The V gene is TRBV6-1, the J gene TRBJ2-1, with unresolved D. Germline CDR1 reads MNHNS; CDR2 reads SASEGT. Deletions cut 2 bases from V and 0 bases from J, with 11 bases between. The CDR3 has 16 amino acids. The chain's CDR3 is CASSESYMSSYNEQFF. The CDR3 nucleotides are TGTGCCAGCAGTGAATCATACATGAGCTCCTACAATGAGCAGTTCTTC.